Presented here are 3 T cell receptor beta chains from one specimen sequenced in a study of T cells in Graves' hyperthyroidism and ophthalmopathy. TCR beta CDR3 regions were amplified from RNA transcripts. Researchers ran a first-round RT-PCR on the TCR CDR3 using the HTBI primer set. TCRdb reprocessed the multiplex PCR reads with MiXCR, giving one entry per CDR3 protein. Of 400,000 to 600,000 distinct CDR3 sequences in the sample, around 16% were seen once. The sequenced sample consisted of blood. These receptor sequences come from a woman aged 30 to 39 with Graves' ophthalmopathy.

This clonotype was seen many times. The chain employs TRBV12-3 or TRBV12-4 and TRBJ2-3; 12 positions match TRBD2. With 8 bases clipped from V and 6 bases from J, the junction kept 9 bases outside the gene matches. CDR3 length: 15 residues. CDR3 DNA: TGTGCCAGCTACAGGACTAGCGGGAAATATGATACGCAGTATTTT. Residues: CASYRTSGKYDTQYF.

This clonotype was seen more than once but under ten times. CDR3 nucleotides: TGCAGCGGGGCCGGATTTGGACAGGGCCCGAACTATGGCTACACCTTC. Translating it yields CSGAGFGQGPNYGYTF. This rearrangement joins TRBV29-1 to TRBJ1-2; the match to TRBD1 covers 8 bases. The ends lost 7 bases at V and 2 bases at J; junction bases unmatched: 15. Germline-derived CDR1 and CDR2 are SQVTM and ANQGSEA. This CDR3 comprises 16 residues. Full variable domain (missing parts from reference TRBV29-1 and TRBJ1-2): SAVISQKPSRDICQRGTSLTIQCQVDSQVTMMFWYRQQPGQSLTLIATANQGSEATYESGFVIDKFPISRPNLTFSTLTVSNMSPEDSSIYLCSGAGFGQGPNYGYTFGSGTRLTVV.

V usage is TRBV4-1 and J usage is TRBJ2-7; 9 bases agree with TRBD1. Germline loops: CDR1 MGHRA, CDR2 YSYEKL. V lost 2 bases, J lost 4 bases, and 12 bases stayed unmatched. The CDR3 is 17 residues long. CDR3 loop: CASSQNSLTGTGYEQYF. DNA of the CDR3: TGCGCCAGCAGCCAAAATTCTTTAACCGGGACAGGGTACGAGCAGTACTTC.